This is a list of T cell receptor beta chains from one sample in a study of T-cell memory formation after mild COVID-19. One entry per CDR3 protein, called by TCRdb with MiXCR from the 5' RACE reads. The top ten hold 21% of the sample, which has some 310,000 distinct CDR3 sequences, 20% to 25% seen once. The sequenced sample was PBMCs or a T cell subset sorted from them (not recorded which). These receptor sequences come from a man younger than 35 who had mild COVID-19 (a few samples of this study predate the infection). Cell type and time point are not known. The CDR3 runs from the conserved cysteine through the conserved F or W. D genes are given only for firm matches. A clone size is listed for some rows: how often the clone was seen (once, few, many), or a class if it is expanded.

-,-,TRBV7-9,TRBJ2-5,CASSSREGETQYF,TGTGCCAGCAGTTCCAGGGAAGGGGAGACCCAGTACTTC
-,-,TRBV10-3,TRBJ2-1,CAISESQGGQFF,TGTGCCATCAGTGAGTCGCAAGGGGGGCAGTTCTTC
-,-,TRBV24-1,TRBJ1-5,CATSESGRSNQPQHF,TGTGCCACCAGTGAGTCAGGGCGTAGCAATCAGCCCCAGCATTTT
TRBD1,-,TRBV5-1,TRBJ1-6,CASSTTGSSSYNSPLHF,TGCGCCAGCAGCACGACAGGGAGTAGCTCCTATAATTCACCCCTCCACTTT
-,few,TRBV6-5,TRBJ2-2,CASSDSVPNTGELFF,TGTGCCAGCAGCGACAGCGTTCCGAACACCGGGGAGCTGTTTTTT
-,-,TRBV4-3,TRBJ2-3,CASSQDFGGTDTQYF,TGCGCCAGCAGCCAAGACTTTGGGGGCACAGATACGCAGTATTTT
-,few,TRBV5-1,TRBJ1-2,CASSQADSAYGYTF,TGCGCCAGCAGCCAGGCGGACAGCGCCTATGGCTACACCTTC
TRBD2,once,TRBV6-2/TRBV6-3,TRBJ2-1,CASSAGGLRVPGGQFF,TGTGCCAGCAGTGCCGGGGGACTTAGGGTCCCGGGGGGGCAGTTCTTC
-,-,TRBV2,TRBJ1-2,CASSESWGIDGGYTF,TGTGCCAGCAGTGAAAGTTGGGGCATAGATGGTGGCTACACCTTC
-,few,TRBV30,TRBJ1-1,CAWNRWNTEAFF,TGTGCCTGGAACAGGTGGAACACTGAAGCTTTCTTT
-,-,TRBV12-3/TRBV12-4,TRBJ2-7,CASKDHRLYEQYF,TGTGCCAGCAAAGACCACAGACTCTACGAGCAGTACTTC
TRBD1,-,TRBV4-2,TRBJ1-2,CASSRGTGRDYGYTF,TGTGCCAGCAGCCGGGGGACAGGGAGGGACTATGGCTACACCTTC
-,-,TRBV5-1,TRBJ2-4,CASSAEGGRNIQYF,TGCGCCAGCAGCGCGGAAGGAGGGAGAAACATTCAGTACTTC
-,-,TRBV5-8,TRBJ1-1,CASSLMDTEAFF,TGTGCCAGCAGCTTAATGGACACTGAAGCTTTCTTT
TRBD2,-,TRBV5-1,TRBJ2-1,CASSNLAGGPDEQFF,TGCGCCAGCAGCAACTTAGCGGGGGGGCCTGACGAGCAGTTCTTC
-,few,TRBV4-2,TRBJ1-6,CASSQAAGSYNSPLHF,TGTGCCAGCAGCCAAGCGGCGGGTTCCTATAATTCACCCCTCCACTTT
TRBD2,few,TRBV7-3,TRBJ2-1,CASSPQVAGGHEQFF,TGTGCCAGCAGCCCCCAAGTAGCGGGGGGGCATGAGCAGTTCTTC
-,few,TRBV7-8,TRBJ2-5,CASSPRDTETQYF,TGTGCCAGCAGCCCACGTGATACGGAGACCCAGTACTTC
-,few,TRBV7-9,TRBJ1-4,CASSFAGHGEKLFF,TGTGCCAGCAGCTTCGCGGGACATGGCGAAAAACTGTTTTTT
-,-,TRBV6-5,TRBJ2-3,CASSYSVAADTQYF,TGTGCCAGCAGTTACTCAGTAGCCGCAGATACGCAGTATTTT
-,-,TRBV15,TRBJ1-2,CATSRALESYGYTF,TGTGCCACCAGCAGAGCCTTAGAAAGCTATGGCTACACCTTC
-,-,TRBV30,TRBJ2-5,CAWSVRLRETQYF,TGTGCCTGGAGTGTGCGGCTCCGGGAGACCCAGTACTTC
-,-,TRBV7-6,TRBJ1-4,CASSLPYEKLFF,TGTGCCAGCAGCCTCCCTTATGAAAAACTGTTTTTT
-,-,TRBV4-1,TRBJ2-1,CASSQATRSSYNEQFF,TGCGCCAGCAGCCAAGCCACTCGGAGCTCCTACAATGAGCAGTTCTTC
-,-,TRBV18,TRBJ2-5,CASSDVAETQYF,TGTGCCAGCTCTGATGTAGCAGAGACCCAGTACTTC
-,-,TRBV5-6,TRBJ2-1,CASSLGWGFGEQFF,TGTGCCAGCAGCTTGGGTTGGGGGTTTGGTGAGCAGTTCTTC
-,-,TRBV6-5,TRBJ1-1,CASSYYGGAFF,TGTGCCAGCAGTTATTACGGGGGTGCTTTCTTT
TRBD2,few,TRBV5-1,TRBJ2-3,CASSLGAGDTWVTDTQYF,TGCGCCAGCAGCTTGGGAGCGGGGGACACCTGGGTCACAGATACGCAGTATTTT
-,-,TRBV12-3/TRBV12-4,TRBJ2-1,CASSPPDPVFDEQFF,TGTGCCAGCAGCCCACCGGACCCCGTGTTTGATGAGCAGTTCTTC
-,-,TRBV6-2/TRBV6-3,TRBJ1-1,CASSYSNSMSGNF,TGTGCCAGCAGTTACTCTAACAGTATGAGTGGGAACTTT
-,few,TRBV7-2,TRBJ2-3,CASSPISDTPSTDTQYF,TGTGCCAGCAGCCCGATATCGGACACCCCTAGCACAGATACGCAGTATTTT
-,-,TRBV20-1,TRBJ1-6,CSASGGVWNSPLHF,TGCAGTGCTAGTGGCGGGGTTTGGAATTCACCCCTCCACTTT
-,-,TRBV7-9,TRBJ2-1,CASSLATDEKFF,TGTGCCAGCAGCTTAGCGACAGATGAGAAGTTCTTC
-,many,TRBV5-1,TRBJ2-5,CASSLQGGETQYF,TGTGCCAGCAGCTTACAGGGGGGGGAGACCCAGTACTTC
-,-,TRBV20-1,TRBJ1-1,CSARTTLNTEAFF,TGCAGTGCTAGAACTACCTTGAACACTGAAGCTTTCTTT
-,many,TRBV5-5,TRBJ1-1,CASSSELTALNTEAFF,TGTGCCAGCAGCTCCGAACTGACAGCATTGAACACTGAAGCTTTCTTT
-,-,TRBV4-3,TRBJ1-5,CASSQSGTGNQPQHF,TGCGCCAGCAGCCAGAGCGGGACGGGCAATCAGCCCCAGCATTTT
TRBD1,few,TRBV5-1,TRBJ1-5,CASSPTGRGNQPQHF,TGCGCCAGCAGCCCGACAGGGCGTGGTAATCAGCCCCAGCATTTT
-,-,TRBV9,TRBJ2-1,CASSVGGLYNEQFF,TGTGCCAGCAGCGTAGGTGGACTGTACAATGAGCAGTTCTTC
TRBD1,-,TRBV27,TRBJ2-7,CASSRSGQGDYEQYF,TGTGCCAGCAGTCGTTCGGGGCAGGGGGATTACGAGCAGTACTTC
-,-,TRBV12-3/TRBV12-4,TRBJ2-7,CASSLRAGAPYEQYF,TGTGCCAGCAGCCTAAGGGCAGGGGCGCCCTACGAGCAGTACTTC
-,few,TRBV5-1,TRBJ1-1,CASKRGGGNTEAFF,TGCGCCAGCAAAAGAGGTGGGGGGAACACTGAAGCTTTCTTT
TRBD1,many,TRBV18,TRBJ2-7,CASSPGTGPYEQYF,TGTGCCAGCTCACCCGGGACAGGGCCCTACGAGCAGTACTTC
-,few,TRBV6-6,TRBJ1-1,CASSTGTSKRAFF,TGTGCCAGCAGTACCGGGACATCCAAACGGGCTTTCTTT
TRBD1,-,TRBV20-1,TRBJ2-3,CSARVGQGADTQYF,TGCAGTGCTAGAGTTGGACAGGGGGCAGATACGCAGTATTTT
-,-,TRBV20-1,TRBJ2-1,CSAGLYRPYNEQFF,TGCAGTGCCGGTCTCTATCGGCCGTACAATGAGCAGTTCTTC
-,few,TRBV12-3/TRBV12-4,TRBJ2-5,CASSIQGTQYF,TGTGCCAGCAGTATCCAAGGGACCCAGTACTTC
-,-,TRBV12-3/TRBV12-4,TRBJ2-2,CASSGRISGELFF,TGTGCCAGCAGTGGGAGGATTAGCGGGGAGCTGTTTTTT
-,-,TRBV7-2,TRBJ2-7,CASSLGGTGEYEQYF,TGTGCCAGCAGCTTGGGGGGTACAGGGGAATACGAGCAGTACTTC
-,-,TRBV11-2,TRBJ1-2,CASSLHREGGYTF,TGTGCCAGCAGCTTGCACAGGGAGGGTGGCTACACCTTC
TRBD1,-,TRBV18,TRBJ2-7,CASSRGQGVYEQYF,TGTGCCAGCTCGCGTGGACAGGGAGTCTACGAGCAGTACTTC
TRBD1,many,TRBV4-2,TRBJ2-5,CASSPTPGTDQETQYF,TGTGCCAGCAGCCCCACGCCCGGGACAGACCAAGAGACCCAGTACTTC
TRBD1,-,TRBV13,TRBJ2-7,CASSPGRGQGLEQYF,TGTGCCAGCAGCCCGGGGCGGGGACAGGGCCTCGAGCAGTACTTC
-,-,TRBV4-3,TRBJ2-5,CASSRQVGETQYF,TGCGCCAGCAGCCGACAGGTTGGGGAGACCCAGTACTTC